Below are 6 T cell receptor beta chains sequenced from a single sample in a study of CD8+CD57+ T cells in acquired aplastic anemia. It was genomic DNA that served as the template for profiling TCR beta VDJ and CDR3. From the reads, TCRdb called clonotypes with MiXCR, one entry per CDR3 protein. The sample has 150,000 or so distinct CDR3 sequences; around 60% are singletons. The sample consisted of sorted CD4+, CD8+, or CD8+CD57+ T cells (not recorded which) from PBMCs. The receptor source for this set is a human donor in good health.

The chain employs TRBV18 and TRBJ2-1, with a weak D call TRBD2 (5 bases). The CDR3 has 11 residues. V lost 6 bases, J lost 8 bases, and 8 bases lay in between. The germline V gene encodes CDR1 KGHSH and CDR2 LQKENI. The CDR3 DNA reads as TGTGCCAGCTCCCTCGGGGATGAGCAGTTCTTC. Its translation is CASSLGDEQFF.

Ten or more counts support this clonotype. This chain links TRBV4-1 with TRBJ1-3; D is unresolved. Trimming pared 3 bases from V and 6 bases from J, leaving 6 bases between. The germline gives CDR1 MGHRA, CDR2 YSYEKL. This CDR3 contains 12 residues. Here the CDR3 reads CASSQGSNTIYF. The CDR3, as DNA: TGCGCCAGCAGCCAGGGGTCAAACACCATATATTTT.

This clonotype has ten or more counts. The DNA for the CDR3 is TGTGCCAGCAGCTTCCCCTACGAGCAGTACTTC. Its translation is CASSFPYEQYF. The gene calls are TRBV5-6 and TRBJ2-7; D remains unclear. The CDR3 length is 11 residues. V dropped 2 bases and J dropped 2 bases, with 2 bases sitting between them. CDR1 SGHDT and CDR2 YYEEEE come from the germline V gene.

The V call is TRBV7-9, the J call TRBJ2-5; TRBD2 matches at 12 bases. From germline, CDR1 is SEHNR and CDR2 FQNEAQ (reference sequence). Unmatched junction bases numbered 9, after V lost 9 bases and J lost 4 bases. The CDR3 runs to 15 residues. CDR3 in amino acids: CASSPSGGAGETQYF. The CDR3 DNA reads TGTGCCAGTAGCCCTAGCGGGGGGGCCGGAGAGACCCAGTACTTC. The variable domain in full, with the rest retrieved from reference TRBV7-9 and TRBJ2-5, is DTGVSQNPRHKITKRGQNVTFRCDPISEHNRLYWYRQTLGQGPEFLTYFQNEAQLEKSRLLSDRFSAERPKGSFSTLEIQRTEQGDSAMYLCASSPSGGAGETQYFGPGTRLLVL.

The chain is built from TRBV29-1 and TRBJ1-1; perhaps TRBD1 as D (6 bases). This CDR3 spans 13 amino acids. Looked up from germline, CDR1 is SQVTM and CDR2 is ANQGSEA. CDR3 coding DNA: TGCATCACTCAGGGACACCCAAACACTGAAGCTTTCTTT. This translates into CITQGHPNTEAFF.

CDR3 region: CATSDSTLAGGPDTQYF. The CDR3, as DNA: TGTGCCACCAGTGATTCGACTCTAGCGGGAGGGCCGGATACGCAGTATTTT. The chain couples TRBV24-1 to TRBJ2-3, with 12 bases lining up with TRBD2. V lost 2 bases, J lost 6 bases, and 8 bases stayed unmatched. This CDR3 contains 17 residues. CDR1 and CDR2 (germline): KGHDR, SFDVKD.